Following are 5 T cell receptor beta chains from one sample sequenced in a study of T-cell memory formation after mild COVID-19. Using its own MiXCR run on the 5' RACE reads, TCRdb lists one record per CDR3 protein. In the table there are around 250,000 distinct CDR3 sequences, roughly 16% of which are singletons. The material sequenced was PBMCs or a T cell subset sorted from them (not recorded which). These receptor sequences come from a man between 18 and 29 years old who had mild COVID-19 (a few samples of this study predate the infection). Cell type and time point are not known.

There are a few counts of this clonotype. The J gene is TRBJ2-7, the V gene TRBV20-1; D possibly corresponds to TRBD2 (5 bases). The germline V gene has CDR1 DFQATT and CDR2 SNEGSKA (reference sequence). Trimming stripped 3 bases from V and 2 bases from J, with 11 bases between. The CDR3 consists of 13 residues. CDR3 nucleotides: TGCAGTGCTAGGGAGGCGATAACCTACGAGCAGTACGTC. Amino acid sequence: CSAREAITYEQYV.

This clonotype has a count of ten or more. This rearrangement joins TRBV7-6 to TRBJ2-6; perhaps TRBD2 as D (5 bases). The V gene's germline CDR1 is SGHVS and CDR2 FNYEAQ. V lost 3 bases and J 0 bases, leaving 6 bases between the germline ends. The CDR3 length is 15 residues. As DNA, the CDR3 is TGTGCCAGCAGCTTGGGGAGCTCTGGGGCCAACGTCCTGACTTTC. Translation: CASSLGSSGANVLTF.

This clonotype was counted a few times. This rearrangement joins TRBV12-3 or TRBV12-4 to TRBJ1-2; possible D gene TRBD1, 5 bases. The CDR3 extends over 15 amino acids. V was cut by 1 base and J by 2 bases, with 11 bases left in between. CDR3 DNA sequence: TGTGCCAGCAGTTTAGTATTGCGGGGGAACTATGGCTACACCTTC. Translating it yields CASSLVLRGNYGYTF.

This chain links TRBV19 with TRBJ2-5, with TRBD1 matching 8 bases. Germline CDR1 is LNHDA and CDR2 is SQIVND (reference sequence). The CDR3 has 14 residues. V shed 6 bases and J 5 bases; nucleotides not matched to a gene: 8. This chain's CDR3 is CASRFQDRAETQYF. CDR3 coding DNA: TGTGCCAGTAGATTTCAGGACAGGGCGGAGACCCAGTACTTC.

This clonotype was counted ten times or more. This rearrangement joins TRBV5-6 to TRBJ1-1, with TRBD1 as a possible D gene (5 bases). Per germline, CDR1 SGHDT and CDR2 YYEEEE. Trimming pared 0 bases from V and 3 bases from J, leaving 15 bases between. This CDR3 comprises 16 residues. The CDR3 loop reads CASSLVRGTTHTEAFF. For the CDR3, the DNA is TGTGCCAGCAGCTTGGTTCGGGGGACGACGCACACTGAAGCTTTCTTT.